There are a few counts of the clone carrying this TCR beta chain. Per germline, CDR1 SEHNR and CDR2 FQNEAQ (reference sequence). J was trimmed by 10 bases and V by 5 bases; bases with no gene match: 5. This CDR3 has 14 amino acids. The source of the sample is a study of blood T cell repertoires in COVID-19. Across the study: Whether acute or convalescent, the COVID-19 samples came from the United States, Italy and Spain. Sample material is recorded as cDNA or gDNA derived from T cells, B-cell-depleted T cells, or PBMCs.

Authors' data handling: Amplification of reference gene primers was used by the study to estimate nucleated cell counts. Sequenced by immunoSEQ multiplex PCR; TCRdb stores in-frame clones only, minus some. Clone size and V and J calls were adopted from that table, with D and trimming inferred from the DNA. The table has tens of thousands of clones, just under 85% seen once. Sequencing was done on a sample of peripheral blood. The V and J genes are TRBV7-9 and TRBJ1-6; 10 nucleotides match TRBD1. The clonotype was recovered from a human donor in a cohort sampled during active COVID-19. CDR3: CASSIPGQGSPLHF. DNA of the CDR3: TGTGCCAGCAGCATCCCGGGACAGGGGTCACCCCTCCACTTT.